This T cell receptor beta chain derives from a study of T cell changes during pregnancy in multiple sclerosis. This table comes from immunoSEQ multiplex PCR, and its TCRdb copy is limited to in-frame clones, with some not included. The sample lists around 97,000 clones; 90% were seen once. V was cut by 5 bases and J by 1 base, with 14 bases left in between. The CDR3 extends over 15 amino acids. CDR1 is SEHNR, CDR2 FQNEAQ, per germline (reference sequence). The receptor's source is a female donor in good health, enrolled as a control in a pregnancy study. The V call is TRBV7-9, the J call TRBJ2-5; tentatively, D is TRBD2 (6 bases). Sequenced here: peripheral blood, sampled in the second trimester of pregnancy. The CDR3 reads CASSRERSSQETQYF. DNA of the CDR3: TGTGCCAGCAGCCGGGAGAGGTCTAGCCAAGAGACCCAGTACTTC.